This T cell receptor (beta chain) emerged from a study of blood T cell repertoires in COVID-19. The table came from immunoSEQ multiplex PCR; TCRdb's copy has only in-frame clones and leaves some out. The profile shows about 58,000 clones, more than 60% of them singletons. In its sample, this clone was seen a few times. This TCR was recovered from a human donor in a cohort sampled during active COVID-19. Sample: peripheral blood.

The CDR3 loop reads CASSKAVYSNQPQHF. CDR3 nucleotides: TGTGCCAGTAGTAAAGCGGTTTATAGCAATCAGCCCCAGCATTTT. This sequence joins TRBV19 and TRBJ1-5; unclear D gene. The CDR3 consists of 15 residues. Trimming took 4 bases from V and 0 from J, leaving 10 bases between them. Looked up from germline, CDR1 is LNHDA and CDR2 is SQIVND (reference sequence).